This record concerns one TCR beta chain sequence. Germline values: CDR1 SGHRS, CDR2 YFSETQ. The CDR3 totals 21 residues. The V gene end was trimmed by 4 bases and the J gene end by 0 bases; junction bases not matched to a gene: 20. Some clones are missing from TCRdb's copy, which holds only in-frame ones; the method was immunoSEQ multiplex PCR. The table shows around 48,000 clones, with 85% to 95% occurring only once. These data belong to a study of T cell changes during pregnancy in multiple sclerosis. The chain is built from TRBV5-1 and TRBJ2-1; 9 bases line up with TRBD2. This sequence originates from a female donor in good health, enrolled as a control in a pregnancy study. The sample consisted of CD4+ T cells from peripheral blood mononuclear cells, taken in the second trimester of pregnancy. The DNA of the CDR3 is TGCGCCAGCAGCCCCGCACAGGGCACCGTCTTAGCGGGAGCCTCCTACAATGAGCAGTTCTTC. As protein: CASSPAQGTVLAGASYNEQFF.